Listed below are T cell receptor beta chains from one sample, sequenced in a study of T cells expressing NK-cell markers. TCRdb re-analyzed the 5' RACE reads; it lists each CDR3 protein once, without DNA. The table lists fewer than 300,000 distinct CDR3 sequences. The sequenced sample was blood T cells: a sorted CD56 or NKG2C T cell subset, CD4+ or CD8+ T cells, or bulk PBMC T cells (not recorded which). Source of these receptors: a woman aged 18 to 75 in good health. CDR3s include the opening cysteine and the closing phenylalanine or tryptophan. The order of the fields is CDR3 protein, J gene, V gene.

CDR3: CSAPDRGTGNTIYF
J: TRBJ1-3
V: TRBV20-1

CDR3: CSARAWDRGLNQPQHF
J: TRBJ1-5
V: TRBV20-1

CDR3: CASSPPGHQPNEAFF
J: TRBJ1-1
V: TRBV12-3/TRBV12-4

CDR3: CASSSILGRGEQFF
J: TRBJ2-1
V: TRBV11-1

CDR3: CASRGEMGPQHF
J: TRBJ1-5
V: TRBV2

CDR3: CASSLGGWRQPQHF
J: TRBJ1-5
V: TRBV12-3/TRBV12-4

CDR3: CASSQVGTPGLNEQFF
J: TRBJ2-1
V: TRBV4-3

CDR3: CASSLQAGGDYGYTF
J: TRBJ1-2
V: TRBV11-2

CDR3: CASSFRYSGTSGNNEQFF
J: TRBJ2-1
V: TRBV11-2

CDR3: CSVAGQIMAETF
J: TRBJ1-2
V: TRBV29-1

CDR3: CSVVSRRAYNEQFF
J: TRBJ2-1
V: TRBV29-1

CDR3: CSVVLTSWQETQYF
J: TRBJ2-5
V: TRBV29-1

CDR3: CASSSSSGRINYGYTF
J: TRBJ1-2
V: TRBV11-2

CDR3: CASSPGTDNNEQFF
J: TRBJ2-1
V: TRBV18

CDR3: CASSRRGAMNTEAFF
J: TRBJ1-1
V: TRBV7-9

CDR3: CASSAAPGSGFYGYTF
J: TRBJ1-2
V: TRBV9

CDR3: CASSASGTGQSGELFF
J: TRBJ2-2
V: TRBV7-2

CDR3: CASSAQGSNQPQHF
J: TRBJ1-5
V: TRBV9

CDR3: CASSLLVKMTSTDTQYF
J: TRBJ2-3
V: TRBV5-4

CDR3: CASSLGGKNNEQFF
J: TRBJ2-1
V: TRBV7-9

CDR3: CASKRDLGYTQYF
J: TRBJ2-3
V: TRBV6-1

CDR3: CASSLREPGQGQNTGELFF
J: TRBJ2-2
V: TRBV12-3/TRBV12-4

CDR3: CASSLWAGGSHTEAFF
J: TRBJ1-1
V: TRBV28

CDR3: CASSRFRETQYF
J: TRBJ2-5
V: TRBV4-3

CDR3: CASRGSYNSPLHF
J: TRBJ1-6
V: TRBV6-1

CDR3: CASSGRTGEVGELFF
J: TRBJ2-2
V: TRBV9

CDR3: CSAQTGSQPQHF
J: TRBJ1-5
V: TRBV20-1

CDR3: CASSQVETGWNEKLFF
J: TRBJ1-4
V: TRBV3-1

CDR3: CASSWAVGFPEQYF
J: TRBJ2-7
V: TRBV27

CDR3: CASSPRPGTGLQETQYF
J: TRBJ2-5
V: TRBV5-1

CDR3: CSARRDTLYEQYF
J: TRBJ2-7
V: TRBV20-1

CDR3: CAWDARERSPLHF
J: TRBJ1-6
V: TRBV30

CDR3: CASSYSTGRASYEQYF
J: TRBJ2-7
V: TRBV6-5

CDR3: CSVTGGDETQYF
J: TRBJ2-5
V: TRBV29-1

CDR3: CSVDGVNNEQFF
J: TRBJ2-1
V: TRBV29-1

CDR3: CASSPPAGGQDSEAFF
J: TRBJ1-1
V: TRBV18

CDR3: CASSLALGRINSPLHF
J: TRBJ1-6
V: TRBV7-2

CDR3: CASSVVAGGGVNEQFF
J: TRBJ2-1
V: TRBV9

CDR3: CASSQATTGGYTF
J: TRBJ1-2
V: TRBV4-3

CDR3: CAWSAVGFGELFF
J: TRBJ2-2
V: TRBV30

CDR3: CSATPRRGGVNTEAFF
J: TRBJ1-1
V: TRBV20-1